This paragraph covers one TCR beta chain sequence. Which antigen it targets is not known. No base quality information exists; no much larger clone differs at one position. Counted from cysteine to phenylalanine, this CDR3 has 14 amino acids. The CDR3 DNA has 42 bases and is translated from base 1. A distance of 15 bases separates the germline ends of V and J, which lose 8 bases and 1 base respectively. For CDR1 and CDR2, the germline V gene lists SGHRS and YFSETQ. The data belong to a study of primary melanoma T cells and metastatic recurrence (dated by TCRdb to 2019 to 2021). Study-level background: The cohort consisted of 150 to 250 primary melanomas of stage T2 to T4, each more than 1 mm thick. Histopathological grading of tumor-infiltrating lymphocytes served as the comparison point for the T-cell fraction derived from sequencing. The study tested whether T-cell fraction and T-cell repertoire clonality in primary melanoma tumors predicted patient outcome. Progression-free survival was the clinical outcome compared against the T-cell fraction measured by TCR beta sequencing.

The paper as a whole reports these results and caveats: Regardless of nodal disease, mitotic rate or ulceration status, a T-cell fraction above 20% appeared to be protective. An effective T-cell-mediated antitumor response in primary melanoma was framed by the authors only as a suggestion, not a demonstrated mechanism. Reportedly, adding T-cell fraction to tumor thickness improved progression-free survival prediction more than adding any other histopathological variable did. Progression-free survival was reportedly predicted by the tumor T-cell fraction independently of thickness, ulceration, mitotic rate and age.

The library was generated by the immunoSEQ multiplex PCR assay. Primary melanoma tumor tissue underwent high-throughput sequencing of the T-cell receptor beta chain. Processing in the source paper ran as follows. Repertoire analyses included TCRB CDR3 sharing between samples and the distribution of insertions and deletions. A gradient-boosted model ranked the predictive value of the T-cell fraction against histopathological variables. TCRdb obtained this table from immuneACCESS and retained in-frame rearrangements with V and J assigned. These tables miss some clones; where compared with another copy, unresolved V genes account for less than half of the shortfall, and the remainder is unexplained. The V and J calls and clone size are taken from that table; D and trimming were inferred from the DNA. This sample has about 270 clones in its table, and over 65% of those were observed once. The ten most abundant clones make up about 7.5% of the sample.

The primary melanoma of each patient had been surgically resected and was considered potentially curable but at risk of metastatic recurrence. This TCR was sampled from a human donor with melanoma. The chain is made from TRBV5-1 and TRBJ1-1; matching of 6 bases hints at TRBD1 as the D gene. Sequencing was done on a sample of melanoma tumor tissue. The CDR3 amino acid sequence is: CASRDITPNTEAFF. The nucleotide sequence is TGCGCCAGTCGGGACATAACTCCGAACACTGAAGCTTTCTTT.